This TCR beta chain was observed in a study of blood T cell repertoires in COVID-19. Study overall: PBMCs, B-cell-depleted T cells, or T cells provided the cDNA or gDNA that made up the material.

Participants spanned ages about 18 to 90 years and resided in some 22 US areas. J gave up 1 base and V 6 bases, and 4 bases lay outside the gene matches. The length of the CDR3 is 14 residues. The germline V gene encodes CDR1 MDHEN and CDR2 SYDVKM. TCRdb's table, derived via immunoSEQ multiplex PCR, lists solely in-frame clones and lacks some. Of 400,000 or so clones listed, roughly 87% are singletons. Concerning this clone: Within the sample, other DNA sequences also encode this same CDR3.

The sequenced material came from PBMCs or T cells enriched from blood (not recorded which). The chain employs TRBV28 and TRBJ2-7, with 9 bases that match TRBD2. This TCR derives from a man younger than 35 who had recovered from COVID-19. CDR3: CASSRLAGSYEQYF. The CDR3, as DNA: TGTGCCAGCAGCAGGCTAGCGGGGTCCTACGAGCAGTACTTC.